These T cell receptor beta chains were read from a single sample in a study of cytomegalovirus exposure and HLA in healthy donors. Generated by immunoSEQ multiplex PCR, the TCRdb table keeps only in-frame clones and is missing some. The sample lists under 100,000 clones; roughly 84% were seen once. The sequenced material came from PBMCs. These TCRs come from a woman in her late teens or twenties in good health and CMV-seropositive. The CDR3 runs from the conserved cysteine through the conserved F or W. A D gene is named only where the DNA matches it firmly. Size tells how often a clone was seen (once, few, many) or the class of an expanded clone, and some rows leave it out.

TRBV19,.,TRBJ2-1,.,CASSISLNEQFF,TGTGCCAGTAGTATCTCCTTGAATGAGCAGTTCTTC
TRBV13,TRBD2,TRBJ2-7,.,CASSGGLAGQYEQYF,TGTGCCAGCAGCGGGGGACTAGCGGGGCAATACGAGCAGTACTTC
TRBV30,.,TRBJ1-6,.,CAWIGLSSYNSPLHF,TGTGCCTGGATTGGACTAAGCTCCTATAATTCACCCCTCCACTTT
TRBV7-2,TRBD2,TRBJ2-1,.,CASSFGRGGYNEQFF,TGTGCCAGCAGCTTCGGCCGGGGGGGATACAATGAGCAGTTCTTC
TRBV4-2,.,TRBJ1-3,.,CASSQGLGGANENTIYF,TGTGCCAGCAGCCAAGGCCTGGGGGGGGCTAATGAAAACACCATATATTTT
TRBV7-9,.,TRBJ1-3,.,CASSPVGGHSGNTIYF,TGTGCCAGCAGTCCGGTTGGGGGCCACTCTGGAAACACCATATATTTT
TRBV10-3,TRBD2,TRBJ2-2,.,CAISKLAGGNTGELFF,TGTGCCATCAGTAAGCTAGCGGGGGGGAACACCGGGGAGCTGTTTTTT
TRBV16,.,TRBJ2-5,.,CASSQSPTGGLETQYF,TGTGCCAGCAGCCAATCCCCGACCGGAGGGTTAGAGACCCAGTACTTC
TRBV2,.,TRBJ1-5,.,CASREGGLGNQPQHF,TGTGCCAGCAGGGAGGGGGGGTTAGGAAATCAGCCCCAGCATTTT
TRBV19,.,TRBJ1-1,.,CASSISRTEMNTEAFF,TGTGCCAGTAGTATATCCCGGACAGAAATGAACACTGAAGCTTTCTTT
TRBV7-2,TRBD1,TRBJ2-2,.,CASSRDRVSGELFF,TGTGCCAGCAGCCGGGACAGGGTCTCCGGGGAGCTGTTTTTT
TRBV28,TRBD2,TRBJ2-5,.,CASTSGGPRQETQYF,TGTGCCAGCACGAGCGGGGGGCCACGCCAAGAGACCCAGTACTTC
TRBV2,TRBD1,TRBJ2-1,.,CASRLLPGQPLYNEQFF,TGTGCCAGCAGGTTACTCCCGGGACAGCCCCTTTACAATGAGCAGTTCTTC
TRBV7-8,.,TRBJ1-1,.,CASSLARGTNTEAFF,TGTGCCAGCAGCTTAGCAAGGGGGACGAACACTGAAGCTTTCTTT
TRBV19,TRBD1,TRBJ2-1,.,CASSTEDRAFNEQFF,TGTGCCAGTAGTACTGAGGACAGGGCTTTCAATGAGCAGTTCTTC
TRBV4-3,.,TRBJ1-1,few,CASSQEGAGNTEAFF,TGCGCCAGCAGCCAAGAAGGGGCAGGCAACACTGAAGCTTTCTTT
TRBV2,.,TRBJ2-7,.,CASSGNSFGVRLYEQYF,TGTGCCAGCAGTGGAAATAGCTTCGGGGTGCGACTCTACGAGCAGTACTTC
TRBV28,.,TRBJ1-1,.,CATTRDDDGEAFF,TGTGCCACCACCAGAGACGATGACGGGGAAGCTTTCTTT
TRBV7-9,TRBD2,TRBJ2-3,.,CASSPRLAGQSTDTQYF,TGTGCCAGCAGCCCCCGACTAGCGGGGCAGAGCACAGATACGCAGTATTTT
TRBV5-1,.,TRBJ2-3,once,CASSLAGTRGEIDTQYF,TGCGCCAGCAGCTTGGCAGGGACTCGCGGGGAGATAGATACGCAGTATTTT
TRBV6-5,TRBD1,TRBJ1-2,once,CASSYSAGGAVNGYTF,TGTGCCAGCAGTTACTCGGCAGGGGGCGCGGTAAATGGCTACACCTTC
TRBV11-2,.,TRBJ2-5,.,CASSSTEQETQYF,TGTGCCAGCAGTTCCACAGAACAAGAGACCCAGTACTTC
TRBV5-1,.,TRBJ2-1,.,CASSLAGKQFF,TGCGCCAGCAGCTTGGCAGGGAAGCAGTTCTTC
TRBV10-3,.,TRBJ2-7,.,CAIKTDPYEQYF,TGTGCCATCAAGACAGACCCCTACGAGCAGTACTTC
TRBV4-3,.,TRBJ2-1,.,CASSQDNRAPPSGNEQFF,TGCGCCAGCAGCCAAGATAACAGGGCCCCGCCTAGCGGCAATGAGCAGTTCTTC
TRBV6-5,TRBD1,TRBJ1-2,.,CASSYSTGTENYGYTF,TGTGCCAGCAGTTACTCCACGGGGACAGAAAACTATGGCTACACCTTC
TRBV6-1,TRBD1,TRBJ2-7,.,CAIEDRASYEQYF,TGTGCCATCGAAGACAGGGCCTCCTACGAGCAGTACTTC
TRBV18,TRBD1,TRBJ2-1,once,CASSWTGRLGNEQFF,TGTGCCAGCTCGTGGACAGGCCGTCTGGGCAATGAGCAGTTCTTC
TRBV5-1,TRBD1,TRBJ2-7,.,CASSLRGQAYEQYF,TGCGCCAGCAGCTTGCGGGGACAGGCCTACGAGCAGTACTTC
TRBV13,.,TRBJ2-7,.,CASSPGQGTYEQYF,TGTGCCAGCAGCCCTGGGCAGGGTACCTACGAGCAGTACTTC
TRBV6-1,.,TRBJ1-1,.,CASGGAATEAFF,TGTGCCAGCGGGGGGGCGGCGACTGAAGCTTTCTTT
TRBV5-4,.,TRBJ2-1,once,CASSLGGLTGSNEQFF,TGTGCCAGCAGCTTGGGAGGCCTAACAGGGTCGAATGAGCAGTTCTTC
TRBV5-6,TRBD1,TRBJ2-7,.,CASSLGDRFYEQYF,TGTGCCAGCAGCTTAGGGGACAGGTTCTACGAGCAGTACTTC
TRBV19,TRBD1,TRBJ1-5,.,CASSIRDRGQPQHF,TGTGCCAGTAGTATAAGGGACAGGGGACAGCCCCAGCATTTT
TRBV6-6,TRBD1,TRBJ1-6,.,CASCWGQGASPLHF,TGTGCCAGCTGTTGGGGACAGGGGGCTTCACCCCTCCACTTT
TRBV10-1,.,TRBJ2-7,.,CASSVRVCEQYF,TGCGCCAGCAGTGTCAGGGTGTGTGAGCAGTACTTC
TRBV27,TRBD1,TRBJ2-5,.,CASSLNRGLETQYF,TGTGCCAGCAGTCTCAACAGGGGGCTGGAGACCCAGTACTTC
TRBV9,TRBD1,TRBJ1-1,few,CASNRQGSTEAFF,TGTGCCAGCAACAGACAGGGGAGCACTGAAGCTTTCTTT
TRBV7-8,TRBD1,TRBJ2-7,.,CASSLDGQTGDEQYF,TGTGCCAGCAGCTTAGATGGACAGACAGGGGACGAGCAGTACTTC
TRBV6-1,TRBD2,TRBJ2-3,.,CASSGITSGHRGTQYF,TGTGCCAGCAGTGGCATAACTAGCGGGCATCGTGGTACGCAGTATTTT
TRBV5-5,.,TRBJ1-1,.,CASSWLGGSDTEAFF,TGTGCCAGCAGCTGGCTCGGGGGGAGTGACACTGAAGCTTTCTTT
TRBV6-6,TRBD1,TRBJ1-1,.,CASSSGQGQPEAFF,TGTGCCAGCAGTTCCGGACAGGGTCAACCTGAAGCTTTCTTT
TRBV19,TRBD1,TRBJ1-1,.,CASTLPTGGRTEAFF,TGTGCCAGTACCTTACCGACAGGGGGTAGGACTGAAGCTTTCTTT
TRBV5-6,.,TRBJ2-2,.,CASSLAVNTGELFF,TGTGCCAGCAGCTTGGCGGTCAACACCGGGGAGCTGTTTTTT
TRBV4-1,TRBD1,TRBJ2-7,.,CASSQVSGTGRLYEQYF,TGCGCCAGCAGCCAAGTTTCCGGGACAGGGAGACTCTACGAGCAGTACTTC
TRBV6-6,.,TRBJ2-5,.,CASSYVAAQETQYF,TGTGCCAGCAGTTACGTAGCAGCCCAAGAGACCCAGTACTTC
TRBV14,.,TRBJ2-7,.,CASSRQAEGYEQYF,TGTGCCAGCAGTCGACAGGCGGAAGGCTACGAGCAGTACTTC
TRBV7-2,TRBD1,TRBJ1-2,few,CASSLRQGADGYTF,TGTGCCAGCAGCTTAAGACAGGGGGCGGATGGCTACACCTTC
TRBV5-1,TRBD1,TRBJ1-2,.,CASSLFQGEGYTF,TGCGCCAGCAGCTTGTTCCAGGGGGAGGGCTACACCTTC
TRBV13,.,TRBJ1-1,.,CASSFTGKAEAFF,TGTGCCAGCAGCTTTACAGGGAAAGCGGAAGCTTTCTTT
TRBV15,.,TRBJ1-3,.,CATSREQGSGNTIYF,TGTGCCACCAGCAGGGAACAGGGCTCTGGAAACACCATATATTTT
TRBV9,.,TRBJ2-7,.,CASSVVGGHEQYF,TGTGCCAGCAGCGTAGTGGGGGGACACGAGCAGTACTTC
TRBV14,TRBD2,TRBJ2-5,.,CASSQGLAGQETQYF,TGTGCCAGCAGCCAAGGACTAGCGGGCCAAGAGACCCAGTACTTC
TRBV4-1,TRBD2,TRBJ2-1,.,CASSQDRLAGAVQFF,TGCGCCAGCAGCCAAGATCGTCTAGCGGGGGCCGTGCAGTTCTTC
TRBV9,TRBD2,TRBJ2-3,.,CASSTVAGGHTDTQYF,TGTGCCAGCAGCACCGTAGCGGGGGGACACACAGATACGCAGTATTTT
TRBV6-5,TRBD2,TRBJ2-1,few,CASSYGRGGHEQFF,TGTGCCAGCAGTTACGGGCGGGGGGGACATGAGCAGTTCTTC
TRBV27,.,TRBJ2-1,.,CASSLGQGSYNEQFF,TGTGCCAGCAGTTTAGGTCAGGGCTCCTACAATGAGCAGTTCTTC